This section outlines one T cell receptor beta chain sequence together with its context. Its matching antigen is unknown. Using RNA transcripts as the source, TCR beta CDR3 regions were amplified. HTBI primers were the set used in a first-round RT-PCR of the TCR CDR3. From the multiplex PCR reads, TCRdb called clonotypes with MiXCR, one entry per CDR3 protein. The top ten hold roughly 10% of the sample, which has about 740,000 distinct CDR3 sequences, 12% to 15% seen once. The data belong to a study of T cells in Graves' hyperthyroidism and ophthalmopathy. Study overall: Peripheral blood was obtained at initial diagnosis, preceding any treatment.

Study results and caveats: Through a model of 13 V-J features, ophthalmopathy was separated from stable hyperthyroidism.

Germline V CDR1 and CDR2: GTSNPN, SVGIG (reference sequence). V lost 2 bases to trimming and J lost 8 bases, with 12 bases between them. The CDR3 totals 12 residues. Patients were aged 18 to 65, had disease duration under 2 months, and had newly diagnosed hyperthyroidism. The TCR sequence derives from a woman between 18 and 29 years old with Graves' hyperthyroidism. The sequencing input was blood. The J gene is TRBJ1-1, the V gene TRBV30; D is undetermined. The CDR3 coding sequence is TGTGCCTGGAGTTCTGGACCAGGAGAAGCTTTCTTT. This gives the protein CAWSSGPGEAFF. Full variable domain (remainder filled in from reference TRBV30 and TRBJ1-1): SQTIHQWPATLVQPVGSPLSLECTVEGTSNPNLYWYRQAAGRGLQLLFYSVGIGQISSEVPQNLSASRPQDRQFILSSKKLLLSDSGFYLCAWSSGPGEAFFGQGTRLTVV.